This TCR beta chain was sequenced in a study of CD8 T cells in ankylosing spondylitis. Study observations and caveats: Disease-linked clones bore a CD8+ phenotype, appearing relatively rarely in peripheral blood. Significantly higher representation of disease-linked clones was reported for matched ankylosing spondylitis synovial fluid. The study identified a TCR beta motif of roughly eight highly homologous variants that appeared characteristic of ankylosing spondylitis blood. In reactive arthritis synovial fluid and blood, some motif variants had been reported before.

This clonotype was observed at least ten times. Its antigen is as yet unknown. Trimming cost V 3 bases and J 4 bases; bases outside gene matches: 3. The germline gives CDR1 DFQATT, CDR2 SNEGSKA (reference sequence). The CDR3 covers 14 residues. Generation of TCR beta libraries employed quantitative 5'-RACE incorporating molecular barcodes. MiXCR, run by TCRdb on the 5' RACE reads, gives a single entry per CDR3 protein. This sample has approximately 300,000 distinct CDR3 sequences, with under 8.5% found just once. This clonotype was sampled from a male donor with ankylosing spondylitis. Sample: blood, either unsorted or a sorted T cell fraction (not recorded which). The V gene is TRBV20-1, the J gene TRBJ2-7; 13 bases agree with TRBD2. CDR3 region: CSASGLAGAYEQYF. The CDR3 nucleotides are TGCAGTGCTAGCGGACTAGCGGGAGCGTACGAGCAGTACTTC.